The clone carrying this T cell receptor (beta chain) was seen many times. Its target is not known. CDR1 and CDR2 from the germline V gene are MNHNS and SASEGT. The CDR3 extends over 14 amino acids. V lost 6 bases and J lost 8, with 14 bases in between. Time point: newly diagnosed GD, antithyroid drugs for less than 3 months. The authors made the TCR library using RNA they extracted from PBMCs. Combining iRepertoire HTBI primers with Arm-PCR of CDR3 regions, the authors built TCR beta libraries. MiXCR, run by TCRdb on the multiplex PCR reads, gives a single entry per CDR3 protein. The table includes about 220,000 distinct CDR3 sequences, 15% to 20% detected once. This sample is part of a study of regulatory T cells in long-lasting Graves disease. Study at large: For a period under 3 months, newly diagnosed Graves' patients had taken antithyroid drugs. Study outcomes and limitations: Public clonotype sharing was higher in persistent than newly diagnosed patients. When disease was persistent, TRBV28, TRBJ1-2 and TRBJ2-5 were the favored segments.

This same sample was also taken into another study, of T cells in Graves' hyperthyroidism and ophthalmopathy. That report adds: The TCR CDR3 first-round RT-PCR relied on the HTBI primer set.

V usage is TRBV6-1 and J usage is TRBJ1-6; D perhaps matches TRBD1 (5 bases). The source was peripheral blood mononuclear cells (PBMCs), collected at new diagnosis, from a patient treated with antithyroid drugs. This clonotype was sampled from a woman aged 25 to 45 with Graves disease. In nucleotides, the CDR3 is TGTGCCAGCAGCTCCAAGGGGTTTGATTCACCCCTCCACTTT. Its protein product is CASSSKGFDSPLHF.